One sample yielded the 29 T cell receptor beta chains listed below, sequenced in a study of tumor-infiltrating lymphocytes in oesophageal squamous cell carcinoma. TCRdb processed the PCR reads anew with MiXCR; each CDR3 protein has one entry. The data hold around 13,000 distinct CDR3 sequences, with less than 55% observed a single time. The sequenced sample was esophageal tumor tissue. These receptors were obtained from a female donor with esophageal squamous cell carcinoma.

The table lists this clonotype with a few counts. The chain is built from TRBV7-6 and TRBJ2-6, with a possible D match to TRBD1 (5 bases). The V gene's germline CDR1 is SGHVS and CDR2 FNYEAQ. V shed 5 bases and J shed 2 bases, with 7 bases lying between them. The CDR3 loop spans 14 amino acids. CDR3 protein: CASSTGAGANVLTF. The CDR3 region has the DNA TGTGCCAGCAGCACAGGTGCTGGGGCCAACGTCCTGACTTTC.

This clonotype appeared a single time. Compared with germline, one end of the junction differs, possibly owing to a read error. The chain has TRBV6-6 and TRBJ2-6; 7 positions agree with TRBD2. The end of the DNA is better explained by TRBJ2-5, so the J call may be wrong. Germline lookup yields CDR1 MNHNY and CDR2 SVGAGI (reference sequence). This CDR3 spans 14 amino acids. CDR3 in amino acids: CDSSYSGGGETQYF. CDR3 DNA sequence: TGTGACAGCAGTTACTCGGGGGGAGGAGAGACCCAGTACTTC.

The V and J genes are TRBV24-1 and TRBJ2-4; no clear D gene. The better agreement between TRBJ2-1 and the DNA end casts doubt on the J call. Germline-derived CDR1 and CDR2 are KGHDR and SFDVKD. The CDR3 is 13 amino acids. The CDR3 DNA reads as TGTGCCACCAGTGACGACGGACGTACGGAGCAGTTCTTC. As protein: CATSDDGRTEQFF.

As regards this clonotype: This likely comes from a read error, as the CDR3 has no conserved phenylalanine or tryptophan at its end. The DNA is omitted, as the CDR3 cannot be located on it reliably, and the CDR3 follows TCRdb's listing. Here the CDR3 reads CASSLSRDGGYTFGS. The chain carries TRBV7-6 and TRBJ2-7; the table's D call, TRBD1, has no DNA check behind it. Looked up from germline, CDR1 is SGHVS and CDR2 is FNYEAQ. Inclusive of both ends, the CDR3 amounts to 15 amino acids.

This clonotype was detected once. The V gene is TRBV6-6, the J gene TRBJ2-5; TRBD1 matches 8 bases. The closer fit of TRBJ1-2 to the DNA end suggests the J call may be wrong. CDR3 length: 15 residues. Germline V lookup: CDR1 MNHNY, CDR2 SVGAGI (reference sequence). The CDR3: CASSYRFTGGYGYTF. As DNA, the CDR3 is TGTGCCAGCAGTTACCGATTTACAGGGGGCTATGGCTACACCTTC.

This clonotype has at least ten counts. This chain uses TRBV7-3 with TRBJ2-5; 8 nucleotides line up with TRBD2. Unmatched junction bases numbered 4, after V lost 4 bases and J lost 6 bases. CDR1 and CDR2 (germline): SGHTA, FQGTGA. The length of the CDR3 is 13 residues. This CDR3 reads CASSSGLEQTQYF. In DNA form, the CDR3 reads TGTGCCAGCAGCTCGGGACTAGAACAGACCCAGTACTTC.

This clonotype was counted at least ten times. This may be a read error: a much more frequent sequence differs by one nucleotide. This chain links TRBV7-2 with TRBJ2-5; a weak D match, TRBD2 (6 bases). CDR1 and CDR2 from the germline V gene are SGHTA and FQGNSA. This CDR3 has 14 residues. Trimming shortened V by 0 bases and J by 11 bases, and 16 bases separated the two germline ends. The CDR3 reads CASSLATSINEQYF. As DNA, the CDR3 is TGTGCCAGCAGCTTAGCCACTAGCATAAATGAGCAGTACTTC.

This clonotype was observed a few times. A read error may be the cause here, since a much bigger clone is one base away. The chain couples TRBV11-2 to TRBJ2-4, with TRBD2 matching over 8 bases. Germline CDR1 and CDR2: SGHAT and FQNNGV. J was trimmed by 13 bases and V by 1 base; bases with no gene match: 12. The CDR3 runs 15 residues. The CDR3 DNA reads as TGTGCCAGCAGCTTAGGGGGTAGCGGGAACTATGAGCAGTACTTC. This sequence encodes CASSLGGSGNYEQYF.

The chain has TRBV7-2 and TRBJ2-3; D not certain. The tail of the sequence fits TRBJ2-7 better, so the J call may be wrong. Germline V gives CDR1 SGHTA, CDR2 FQGNSA. CDR3 length equals 12 residues. In DNA form, the CDR3 reads TGTGCCAGCAGCCCACCTTACTACGAGCAGTACTTC. Translating gives CASSPPYYEQYF.

This clonotype was seen many times. Here the CDR3 reads CASSFGRGYEQYF. Written as DNA, the CDR3 is TGTGCCAGCAGTTTCGGCAGGGGTTACGAGCAGTACTTC. The chain has TRBV6-1 and TRBJ2-7; weak D call: TRBD1 (6 bases). V was clipped by 5 bases and J by 4 bases, with 12 bases between them. Germline lookup yields CDR1 MNHNS and CDR2 SASEGT. The CDR3 length is 13 residues.

This clonotype rates as large. The chain has TRBV7-2 and TRBJ2-5; D not resolved. Germline CDR1 SGHTA, CDR2 FQGNSA. This CDR3 spans 13 amino acids. The ends were cut back, 1 base at V and 5 bases at J, with 8 bases in the middle. As DNA, the CDR3 is TGTGCCAGCAGCTTAGTGGGTAGGGAGACCCAGTACTTC. Residues: CASSLVGRETQYF.

As for this clonotype: This CDR3 fails to terminate in the conserved phenylalanine or tryptophan, so it likely reflects a read error. The DNA is omitted, as the CDR3 cannot be located on it reliably, and the CDR3 follows TCRdb's listing. This sequence joins TRBV12-3 or TRBV12-4 and TRBJ2-7. The CDR3 is 13 amino acids in total, end residues counted. The CDR3 sequence: CASSRPPEFFFGS.

The chain carries TRBV7-8 and TRBJ2-5, with 12 positions matching TRBD1. The CDR3 runs 17 residues. CDR1 is SGHVS, CDR2 FQNEAQ, per germline. J lost 4 bases, V lost 2 bases, and 8 bases had no gene match. The CDR3 spells CASSLQGQGAHGETQYF. The CDR3 nucleotides read TGTGCCAGCAGCTTACAGGGACAGGGGGCGCACGGAGAGACCCAGTACTTC.

V and J are TRBV7-2 and TRBJ2-7; 9 nucleotides agree with TRBD1. With the DNA end fitting TRBJ1-2 better, the J assignment may be wrong. This CDR3 is 16 amino acids long. Looked up from germline, CDR1 is SGHTA and CDR2 is FQGNSA. The CDR3 sequence: CASSLVQGAHNYGYTF. The CDR3 DNA reads as TGTGCCAGCAGCTTAGTACAGGGGGCTCATAACTATGGCTACACCTTC.

The rearrangement links TRBV29-1 to TRBJ2-5, with 9 positions matching TRBD1. The CDR3 consists of 15 residues. V gave up 4 bases and J gave up 3 bases; unmatched junction bases: 9. CDR1 and CDR2 from the germline V gene are SQVTM and ANQGSEA. The DNA for the CDR3 is TGCAGCGTTGCCCCCGGAGGGACAGGGAAAGAGACCCAGTACTTC. It codes for CSVAPGGTGKETQYF.

The chain employs TRBV6-1 and TRBJ1-4, with no clear D. The CDR3 extends over 15 amino acids. Trimming cost V 3 bases and J 3 bases, with 11 bases left between them. Germline V gene data show CDR1 as MNHNS and CDR2 as SASEGT. The CDR3 loop is CASSDSPGANEKLFF. The DNA of the CDR3 is TGTGCCAGCAGTGACTCCCCTGGGGCTAATGAAAAACTGTTTTTT.

This clonotype turned up a few times. The chain combines TRBV7-2 with TRBJ1-1, with no clear D. Trimming took 7 bases from V and 0 from J, leaving 12 bases between them. Germline CDR1 reads SGHTA; CDR2 reads FQGNSA. This CDR3 has 14 residues. The CDR3 DNA reads as TGTGCCAGCAAGTGGACGGCGATGAACACTGAAGCTTTCTTT. Translation: CASKWTAMNTEAFF.

V usage is TRBV7-8 and J usage is TRBJ2-3; TRBD2 matches at 7 bases. Unmatched junction bases numbered 4, after V lost 2 bases and J lost 2 bases. Germline V gives CDR1 SGHVS, CDR2 FQNEAQ. The CDR3 loop spans 15 amino acids. The CDR3 is CASSLLAANTDTQYF. The CDR3 nucleotides read TGTGCCAGCAGCTTACTAGCGGCAAACACAGATACGCAGTATTTT.

The chain employs TRBV7-3 and TRBJ1-6; the D gene is possibly TRBD1 (6 bases). Trimming pared 2 bases from V and 0 bases from J, leaving 11 bases between. From germline, CDR1 is SGHTA and CDR2 FQGTGA. This CDR3 contains 17 residues. The CDR3 loop reads CASSLRTAFSYNSPLHF. In DNA form, the CDR3 reads TGTGCCAGCAGCTTACGGACAGCTTTCTCCTATAATTCACCCCTCCACTTT.

This chain links TRBV7-9 with TRBJ2-5; D is undetermined. Trimming took 2 bases from V and 3 from J, leaving 13 bases between them. Per germline, CDR1 SEHNR and CDR2 FQNEAQ (reference sequence). The CDR3 extends over 15 amino acids. As DNA, the CDR3 is TGTGCCAGCAGCTTATCTTTGGGCCGCGAAGAGACCCAGTACTTC. This codes for CASSLSLGREETQYF.

The sample holds many counts of this clonotype. The chain combines TRBV12-3 or TRBV12-4 with TRBJ2-5; the match to TRBD2 covers 15 bases. The junction had 8 bases not matched to a gene; V was cut back by 6 bases and J by 6 bases. The CDR3 length is 16 residues. The chain's CDR3 is CASSQGTSGRRQTQYF. CDR3 in DNA: TGTGCCAGCAGCCAGGGGACTAGCGGGAGGAGGCAGACCCAGTACTTC.

The rearrangement uses TRBV9 and TRBJ2-1, with TRBD1 as a possible D gene (6 bases). In germline, CDR1 is SGDLS, CDR2 YYNGEE. The V end was cut by 3 bases, the J end by 5 bases, with 15 bases between. This CDR3 region has 15 residues. The CDR3 loop reads CASSAGTLGNNEQFF. Written as DNA, the CDR3 is TGTGCCAGCAGCGCGGGGACACTGGGTAACAATGAGCAGTTCTTC.

On this clonotype: No conserved phenylalanine or tryptophan is present at the end of the CDR3, so a read error is the likely explanation. No DNA is shown, since the ends of the CDR3 on it are uncertain; the CDR3 is the one TCRdb lists. The chain combines TRBV6-4 with TRBJ2-3; the table's D call, TRBD2, was not checked against the DNA. CDR1 and CDR2 (germline): MRHNA, SNTAGT. Termini included, the CDR3 measures 17 amino acids. The chain's CDR3 is CAIRPGTSNSTSSTLGT.

This chain links TRBV5-1 with TRBJ1-5; perhaps TRBD1 as D (5 bases). The V gene lost 4 bases and the J gene lost 4 bases, with 12 bases spanning the gap. This CDR3 has 14 amino acids. Germline V gives CDR1 SGHRS, CDR2 YFSETQ. CDR3 coding DNA: TGCGCCAGCAGCCCTGAGGGGCAAAATCAGCCCCAGCATTTT. Translated, it gives CASSPEGQNQPQHF.

The CDR3 DNA follows: TGTGCCAGCAGCTCAGATCAAACTAGCTACTTC. Its translation: CASSSDQTSYF. The chain uses TRBV7-6 and TRBJ2-4; the D gene is possibly TRBD2 (6 bases). Looked up from germline, CDR1 is SGHVS and CDR2 is FNYEAQ. The V gene lost 4 bases and the J gene lost 16 bases, with 14 bases spanning the gap. CDR3 length: 11 residues. The variable domain in full, completed from reference TRBV7-6 and TRBJ2-4, reads GAGVSQSPRYKVTKRGQDVALRCDPISGHVSLYWYRQALGQGPEFLTYFNYEAQQDKSGLPNDRFSAERPEGSISTLTIQRTEQRDSAMYRCASSSDQTSYFGAGTRLSVL.

This clonotype has a count of ten or more. This chain connects TRBV5-4 to TRBJ1-1; 9 bases line up with TRBD1. Germline values: CDR1 SGHNT, CDR2 YYREEE (reference sequence). This CDR3 region has 17 residues. V shed 6 bases, J shed 5 bases, and the junction held 17 bases outside the gene matches. The CDR3 sequence is CASNPSYMGQGWTEAFF. The CDR3 nucleotides are TGTGCCAGCAACCCCTCATACATGGGACAGGGTTGGACTGAAGCTTTCTTT.

This clonotype has a handful of counts. The chain uses TRBV5-5 and TRBJ2-7, with D possibly being TRBD1 (6 bases). Trimming stripped 1 base from V and 3 bases from J, with 17 bases between. Germline values: CDR1 SGHKS, CDR2 YYEKEE (reference sequence). This CDR3 is built from 16 residues. The CDR3 bases are TGTGCCAGCAGCTTGACCCCGACAGGTGGGTACTACGAGCAGTACTTC. Translated, it gives CASSLTPTGGYYEQYF.

This clonotype came up many times. CDR3 in DNA: TGTGCCAGCAGCTTAGCCCCCCTGAATCCCTATGGCTACACCTTC. Translated, it gives CASSLAPLNPYGYTF. This rearrangement joins TRBV7-9 to TRBJ1-2; unclear D gene. Trimming stripped 0 bases from V and 4 bases from J, with 12 bases between. Germline values: CDR1 SEHNR, CDR2 FQNEAQ (reference sequence). This CDR3 is 15 amino acids long.

This chain's CDR3 is CASSWEARTGELFF. CDR3 nucleotide sequence: TGTGCCAGCAGTTGGGAAGCAAGAACCGGGGAGCTGTTTTTT. The V and J genes are TRBV6-8 and TRBJ2-3; the D is unclear. The DNA end lines up better with TRBJ2-2; the J call may be wrong. From germline, CDR1 is MNHGY and CDR2 SAAAGT. The CDR3 is made up of 14 amino acids.